The 5 T cell receptor beta chains reported below all come from one sample, sequenced in a study of CD8+ T cells in alopecia areata (dated by TCRdb to the late 2010s). Explained via the paper, the time point label denotes: about 4 weeks on oral tofacitinib. The treatment or condition label, as the study defines it: oral pan-JAK inhibitor, 5-10 mg twice daily. From alopecia areata patients, peripheral blood was collected along with lesional scalp punch biopsies. The library came from the immunoSEQ multiplex PCR assay. To provide template for TCR sequencing, every sample had RNA extracted and reverse transcribed into cDNA. TCRdb retrieved this table from immuneACCESS and kept in-frame rearrangements only. Not all clones are present; in checked studies, unresolved V genes account for under half, and no reason is known for the remainder. The sample records around 4,600 clones, about 60% of which are singletons. The ten largest clones take up around 10% of the sample.

The source material was skin, sampled at week 4, from a patient treated with tofacitinib. All receptors come from a human donor with alopecia areata.

The rearrangement uses TRBV21-1 and TRBJ1-2; the tabulated D call, TRBD1, remains unverified against the DNA. TRBV21-1 is a pseudogene locus. The CDR3 is made up of 17 amino acids. The CDR3 sequence is CASLQRDFTGLVYGYTF. The CDR3 nucleotides read TGTGCCAGCCTCCAAAGGGATTTTACAGGTCTTGTCTATGGCTACACCTTC.

In its sample, this clone was seen a few times. CDR3 region: CASSHGTDYEQYF. The CDR3 DNA reads TGTGCCAGCAGCCACGGGACGGACTACGAGCAGTACTTC. The genes are TRBV4-2 and TRBJ2-7; D may match TRBD1 or TRBD2 (5 bases each). The germline V gene has CDR1 LGHNA and CDR2 YNFKEQ. Trimming shortened V by 3 bases and J by 3 bases, and 9 bases separated the two germline ends. The CDR3 spans 13 residues.

This rearrangement joins TRBV29-1 to TRBJ2-5; 8 bases line up with TRBD1. The V gene's germline CDR1 is SQVTM and CDR2 ANQGSEA. The CDR3 is made up of 13 amino acids. J gave up 3 bases and V 6 bases, and 6 bases lay outside the gene matches. This chain's CDR3 is CSVAVDREETQYF. The CDR3 nucleotides read TGCAGCGTGGCGGTGGACAGGGAAGAGACCCAGTACTTC. Combining the CDR3 with reference TRBV29-1 and TRBJ2-5 gives the whole variable domain SAVISQKPSRDICQRGTSLTIQCQVDSQVTMMFWYRQQPGQSLTLIATANQGSEATYESGFVIDKFPISRPNLTFSTLTVSNMSPEDSSIYLCSVAVDREETQYFGPGTRLLVL.

This clone was recorded once. The rearrangement uses TRBV28 and TRBJ2-5; TRBD2 matches 11 bases. The CDR3 contains 17 residues. Trimming took 3 bases from V and 4 from J; bases not matched to a gene: 10. Germline values: CDR1 MDHEN, CDR2 SYDVKM. The CDR3 nucleotides are TGTGCCAGCAGTTTGACTAGCGGGACAGGTTTAGGAGAGACCCAGTACTTC. Protein: CASSLTSGTGLGETQYF.

The V call is TRBV7-9, the J call TRBJ1-1; D remains unclear. CDR1 SEHNR and CDR2 FQNEAQ come from the germline V gene (reference sequence). The CDR3 runs 12 residues. Between the trimmed V and J ends, which lost 7 bases and 1 base, there was a span of 7 bases. DNA for the CDR3: TGTGCCAGCAACCTCGGGAACACTGAAGCTTTCTTT. It is translated as CASNLGNTEAFF. The full variable domain, with the rest looked up from reference TRBV7-9 and TRBJ1-1, is DTGVSQNPRHKITKRGQNVTFRCDPISEHNRLYWYRQTLGQGPEFLTYFQNEAQLEKSRLLSDRFSAERPKGSFSTLEIQRTEQGDSAMYLCASNLGNTEAFFGQGTRLTVV.